Below, 8 T cell receptor beta chains from the same sample are listed, as sequenced in a study of T cell changes during pregnancy in multiple sclerosis. Sequenced by immunoSEQ multiplex PCR; TCRdb stores in-frame clones only, minus some. The table shows 80,000 to 100,000 clones, with 85% to 95% occurring only once. Here the sequenced sample was peripheral blood, taken in the first trimester of pregnancy. Receptors were obtained from a female donor with multiple sclerosis, enrolled in a pregnancy study.

The chain uses TRBV27 and TRBJ2-7; 12 nucleotides match TRBD2. J lost 7 bases, V lost 5 bases, and 6 bases had no gene match. The CDR3 is 14 residues long. The germline gives CDR1 MNHEY, CDR2 SMNVEV (reference sequence). The CDR3 reads CASSNLAGGREQYF. Written as DNA, the CDR3 is TGTGCCAGCAGTAATCTAGCGGGAGGGCGAGAGCAGTACTTC.

The chain has TRBV7-9 and TRBJ2-7; weak D call: TRBD2 (6 bases). The CDR3 covers 13 residues. V gave up 1 base and J gave up 5 bases, with 9 bases separating them. CDR1 and CDR2 from the germline V gene are SEHNR and FQNEAQ (reference sequence). This CDR3 reads CASSLVGGDEQYF. As DNA, the CDR3 is TGTGCCAGCAGCTTAGTTGGAGGGGACGAGCAGTACTTC.

This clone was counted once. Other DNA sequences in this specimen translate into the identical CDR3. The V gene is TRBV7-2, the J gene TRBJ2-7, with 10 nucleotides matching TRBD2. The CDR3 extends over 15 amino acids. Per the germline V gene, CDR1 is SGHTA and CDR2 is FQGNSA. The V and J ends lost 5 bases and 3 bases, in that order; junction bases with no gene match: 7. In DNA form, the CDR3 reads TGTGCCAGCAGCCCGCGGACTAGCGGAGGCTACGAGCAGTACTTC. Translation gives CASSPRTSGGYEQYF.

V is TRBV14 and J is TRBJ2-1, with 10 bases fitting TRBD2. Per germline, CDR1 SGHDN and CDR2 FVKESK. The CDR3 is made up of 15 amino acids. Unmatched junction bases numbered 7, after V lost 4 bases and J lost 7 bases. In DNA, the CDR3 is TGTGCCAGCAGCCTAGCGGGAGGATTGCTGAATGAGCAGTTCTTC. Encoded protein: CASSLAGGLLNEQFF.

The chain has TRBV9 and TRBJ1-3, with TRBD1 identical over 8 bases. The CDR3 totals 14 residues. With 3 bases clipped from V and 7 bases from J, the junction kept 6 bases outside the gene matches. Per germline, CDR1 SGDLS and CDR2 YYNGEE. As DNA, the CDR3 is TGTGCCAGCAGCGCAACAGGGGGGTGGAACACCATATATTTT. This sequence encodes CASSATGGWNTIYF.

With respect to this clone: Germline and junction disagree at one end, which may indicate a read error. This sequence joins TRBV7-9 and TRBJ1-1; TRBD1 aligns across 7 bases. The CDR3 is made up of 14 amino acids. Germline values: CDR1 SEHNR, CDR2 FQNEAQ (reference sequence). CDR3 in DNA: TGTGCCAGCAGTTTAGGGGGCAAGGGCACTGAAGCTTTCTTT. Translating it yields CASSLGGKGTEAFF.

In the case of this clone: At the DNA level, this CDR3 is encoded by other sequences in the same sample as well. The rearrangement joins TRBV20-1 to TRBJ2-7, with no clear D. The CDR3 contains 11 residues. Germline loops: CDR1 DFQATT, CDR2 SNEGSKA (reference sequence). The V end lost 3 bases, the J end lost 5 bases, and 8 bases lay between the germline ends. The CDR3 nucleotides read TGCAGTGCTAGTGGCCGGGACGAGCAGTACTTC. Translating it yields CSASGRDEQYF.

The rearrangement links TRBV9 to TRBJ2-3; possibly TRBD2 for D (6 bases). V lost 0 bases, J lost 2 bases, and 7 bases lay in between. This CDR3 spans 14 amino acids. Germline V gene sequence: CDR1 SGDLS, CDR2 YYNGEE. CDR3 amino acids: CASSVVAVTDTQYF. The CDR3 DNA is TGTGCCAGCAGCGTAGTAGCGGTCACAGATACGCAGTATTTT.